Below are 13 T cell receptor beta chains sequenced from a single sample in a study of cytomegalovirus exposure and HLA in healthy donors. A multiplex PCR was run with 60 Vbeta primers and 13 Jbeta primers. Sequencing used immunoSEQ multiplex PCR; TCRdb keeps in-frame clones, though not all of them. The table records approximately 180,000 clones, around 79% of them present only once. The sample consisted of PBMCs. Receptors were obtained from a woman aged 45-60 years in good health and CMV-seronegative.

The chain combines TRBV4-3 with TRBJ2-1; no definite D call. V lost 2 bases, J lost 5 bases, and 13 bases lay in between. The CDR3 totals 15 residues. Germline V gene lookup returns CDR1 LGHNA and CDR2 YSLEER. The DNA of the CDR3 is TGCGCCAGCAGCCAATCCCCCCCCAACAACAATGAGCAGTTCTTC. Protein product: CASSQSPPNNNEQFF.

The rearrangement links TRBV28 to TRBJ1-2, with no clear D. The CDR3 spans 12 residues. CDR1 MDHEN and CDR2 SYDVKM come from the germline V gene. V was clipped by 7 bases and J by 0 bases, with 6 bases between them. The chain's CDR3 is CASTSPNYGYTF. The CDR3 DNA reads as TGTGCCAGCACAAGCCCTAACTATGGCTACACCTTC.

The CDR3 reads CATSRERGLGYEQYF. For the CDR3, the DNA is TGTGCCACCAGCAGAGAAAGAGGTCTCGGGTACGAGCAGTACTTC. The rearrangement links TRBV15 to TRBJ2-7; D unresolved. V shed 0 bases and J shed 4 bases, with 13 bases lying between them. Per the germline V gene, CDR1 is LNHNV and CDR2 is YYDKDF (reference sequence). The CDR3 is 15 amino acids.

The chain recombines TRBV9 with TRBJ2-2, with TRBD2 as a possible D gene (6 bases). V was clipped by 0 bases and J by 6 bases, with 12 bases between them. The CDR3 extends over 15 amino acids. CDR1 and CDR2 from the germline V gene are SGDLS and YYNGEE. The CDR3 is CASSVEGGAAGELFF. CDR3 nucleotide sequence: TGTGCCAGCAGCGTAGAAGGCGGGGCGGCCGGGGAGCTGTTTTTT.

V is TRBV7-8 and J is TRBJ2-3; the D gene is possibly TRBD2 (6 bases). The CDR3 is 16 amino acids. The V and J ends lost 1 base and 7 bases respectively, with 18 bases between them. Germline CDR1 and CDR2: SGHVS and FQNEAQ. The CDR3 bases are TGTGCCAGCAGCTTAGTATTCGATTCCGGGAGACATACGCAGTATTTT. Protein product: CASSLVFDSGRHTQYF.

The chain links TRBV25-1 to TRBJ1-1; a possible D gene is TRBD1 (6 bases). The germline V gene has CDR1 MGHDK and CDR2 SYGVNS. The CDR3 length is 12 residues. V lost 2 bases, J lost 5 bases, and 6 bases lay in between. For the CDR3, the DNA is TGTGCCAGCAGTGAAGACAGGACTGAAGCTTTCTTT. This sequence encodes CASSEDRTEAFF. The full variable domain, in which reference TRBV25-1 and TRBJ1-1 provide the parts outside the CDR3, is EADIYQTPRYLVIGTGKKITLECSQTMGHDKMYWYQQDPGMELHLIHYSYGVNSTEKGDLSSESTVSRIRTEHFPLTLESARPSHTSQYLCASSEDRTEAFFGQGTRLTVV.

This clone was found once. V and J are TRBV29-1 and TRBJ1-1, with 7 bases lining up with TRBD1. V was clipped by 7 bases and J by 5 bases; unmatched bases: 7. Germline V gene data show CDR1 as SQVTM and CDR2 as ANQGSEA. CDR3 length: 12 amino acids. CDR3 nucleotides: TGCAGCGCACAAAGGGGGCCGACTGAAGCTTTCTTT. Its protein product is CSAQRGPTEAFF.

This sequence joins TRBV29-1 and TRBJ2-1; 7 bases map to TRBD1. This CDR3 comprises 18 residues. Germline trimming cut 1 base from V and 0 bases from J; bases unmatched to any gene: 12. Per the germline V gene, CDR1 is SQVTM and CDR2 is ANQGSEA. The CDR3 DNA reads as TGCAGCGTTGAAGGGCAGGGGGTTCTCCCGAGCTCCTACAATGAGCAGTTCTTC. Translated, it gives CSVEGQGVLPSSYNEQFF.

V is TRBV7-2 and J is TRBJ1-5; 10 positions agree with TRBD1. Germline assignment: CDR1 SGHTA and CDR2 FQGNSA. The CDR3 covers 14 residues. Trimming at V came to 5 bases and at J to 5 bases, leaving 3 bases not matched to a gene. As DNA, the CDR3 is TGTGCCAGCAGCCGACAGGGGGCGTATCAGCCCCAGCATTTT. Protein: CASSRQGAYQPQHF.

This clone was picked up one time. The chain recombines TRBV6-5 with TRBJ2-1; possibly TRBD2 for D (6 bases). Trimming shortened V by 4 bases and J by 1 base, and 14 bases separated the two germline ends. Germline values: CDR1 MNHEY, CDR2 SVGAGI. The CDR3 has 16 amino acids. The CDR3 here is CASSSPLARSYNEQFF. CDR3 sequence (DNA): TGTGCCAGCAGTTCCCCACTAGCCCGGTCCTACAATGAGCAGTTCTTC.

This chain's CDR3 is CASSSPLPGDIRPRREQYF. The CDR3 nucleotides are TGTGCCAGCAGCTCCCCCCTTCCCGGGGACATTCGACCTCGGAGGGAGCAGTACTTC. V usage is TRBV7-2 and J usage is TRBJ2-7; possible D gene TRBD1, 6 bases. Germline CDR1 and CDR2: SGHTA and FQGNSA. The CDR3 contains 19 residues. V lost 4 bases and J lost 7, with 32 bases in between. Drawing the rest from reference TRBV7-2 and TRBJ2-7, the complete variable domain is GAGVSQSPSNKVTEKGKDVELRCDPISGHTALYWYRQSLGQGLEFLIYFQGNSAPDKSGLPSDRFSAERTGGSVSTLTIQRTQQEDSAVYLCASSSPLPGDIRPRREQYFGPGTRLTVT.

This chain's CDR3 is CSVDKTGYNEQFF. Written as DNA, the CDR3 is TGCAGCGTCGATAAGACAGGGTACAATGAGCAGTTCTTC. The rearrangement uses TRBV29-1 and TRBJ2-1; 7 nucleotides line up with TRBD1. The CDR3 has 13 amino acids. V gave up 6 bases and J gave up 4 bases; unmatched junction bases: 6. From germline, CDR1 is SQVTM and CDR2 ANQGSEA.

This clone was seen just once. The rearrangement links TRBV19 to TRBJ1-1, with unresolved D. This CDR3 has 13 residues. CDR1 is LNHDA and CDR2 is SQIVND in the germline V gene (reference sequence). Trimming took 7 bases from V and 5 from J, leaving 14 bases between them. CDR3 nucleotide sequence: TGTGCCAGTACCCCCAGGACTGGGACTGAAGCTTTCTTT. This codes for CASTPRTGTEAFF. The complete variable domain, with remaining parts taken from reference TRBV19 and TRBJ1-1, reads DGGITQSPKYLFRKEGQNVTLSCEQNLNHDAMYWYRQDPGQGLRLIYYSQIVNDFQKGDIAEGYSVSREKKESFPLTVTSAQKNPTAFYLCASTPRTGTEAFFGQGTRLTVV.